This record concerns one TCR beta chain sequence. The data belong to a study of blood T cell repertoires in COVID-19. Study-wide background: The samples span acute and convalescent COVID-19 from the United States, Italy and Spain. The analysed material was cDNA or gDNA that came from T cells, B-cell-depleted T cells, or PBMCs.

Germline CDR1 reads SQVTM; CDR2 reads ANQGSEA. The CDR3 extends over 14 amino acids. V lost 6 bases to trimming and J lost 7 bases; unmatched junction nucleotides: 12. Per the original data handling: Counts of nucleated cells, estimated from reference gene primer amplification, were obtained. Repertoires were generated with immunoSEQ multiplex PCR, while TCRdb's copy carries only in-frame clones and drops some. V and J calls and clone size are copied from that table; D and trimming were computed from the DNA. There are about 16,000 clones in the sample; approximately 86% occur only once, and 13% lies in the top ten.

V usage is TRBV29-1 and J usage is TRBJ2-1; 7 positions agree with TRBD1. The sample comprised peripheral blood. The source is a human donor in a cohort sampled during active COVID-19. Here the CDR3 reads CSVQTGRNRNEQFF. DNA of the CDR3: TGCAGCGTGCAGACAGGGCGGAATCGGAATGAGCAGTTCTTC.